The present T cell receptor beta chain was sequenced within a study of blood T cell repertoires in COVID-19 (dated by TCRdb to between 2020 and 2021). Broadly, across the study: Collaborator samples came from the United States, Italy and Spain and covered acute and convalescent phases of COVID-19. Deeply sampled blood TCRbeta repertoires from subjects exposed to, actively infected with, or recovered from COVID-19 were included in the dataset. The prospective study material was composed of cDNA or gDNA derived from T cells, B-cell-depleted T cells, or PBMCs. Sample metadata almost always included a de-identified subject ID, COVID-19 status, age in years and sex. The repertoires were released in a freely available public database meant as a resource for research on the immune response to SARS-CoV-2. Where available, HLA class I and class II types were taken from metadata supplied by the sample provider and were not determined by assay-based typing. Samples were obtained from the ongoing ImmuneRACE study (first 160 participants) and from over 1,000 subjects provided by 6 global collaborators. Overall results and qualifications from the work: The quantity of clinical and demographic metadata differed by source and by participant and was supplied without curation.

A second Seattle source provided samples from volunteer blood donors who had recovered from COVID-19. The collaborating institutions used their own protocols to collect whole blood in K2EDTA tubes. For TCRbeta analysis, collaborator samples were shipped as frozen whole blood, as isolated PBMCs, or as DNA extracted from either sample type. Trimmed from V: 4 bases; trimmed from J: 0 bases; junction bases lacking a gene match: 8. Measured from the cysteine to the phenylalanine, the CDR3 is 19 residues long. Of all the DNA, just the CDR3 is kept, 57 bases in frame from base 1. CDR1 and CDR2 were assigned from the germline V gene as SGDLS and YYNGEE. TCRbeta CDR3 regions were amplified from genomic DNA using the immunoSEQ Assay, a bias-controlled multiplex PCR. The authors' analysis ran thus. Nucleated cell counts per sample were estimated from amplification of reference gene primers within the assay. To quantify the absolute abundance of each unique TCRbeta CDR3 rearrangement, sequence reads were collapsed and filtered. For each sample, productive Simpson clonality was calculated as the square root of Simpson's diversity index across productive rearrangements. Held by TCRdb, this immuneACCESS table contains in-frame sequences only and omits some clones. Under half of the omission traces to an unresolved V gene where checked; the cause of the rest is unknown. The DNA gave D and trimming, while V, J and clone size come from that table. A total of some 230,000 clones appear in this sample, approximately 84% of them only once. 2.9% of the sample is held by the ten biggest clonotypes.

Turning to this clone: What this receptor recognizes is not known. Base qualities are not recorded, but no much larger clone differs from it by a single base.

What was sequenced was peripheral blood. This receptor chain uses TRBV9 and TRBJ2-1; 15 junctional bases match TRBD2. The receptor was derived from a man aged 50 to 60 who had recovered from COVID-19. The CDR3 in this case is CASSPRTSGRASSYNEQFF. The bases read TGTGCCAGCAGCCCGAGGACTAGCGGGAGGGCGAGCTCCTACAATGAGCAGTTCTTC.